This T cell receptor (beta chain) was identified during a study of shared clonotypes between healthy human individuals (dated by TCRdb to the early 2020s). A note on the overall study: A couple of women and a few men aged 18 to 49 years were included in the cohort. For each donor, three plates each were used for CD4 naive and CD4 memory, two plates were used for CD8 naive, and one plate was used for CD8 memory. To estimate repertoire size and how much clonotypes are shared between individuals, the study performed deep sequencing of blood TCR repertoires from 4 to 6 healthy adults. To increase sequencing depth and limit assay-specific biases, different laboratories used diverse techniques to prepare libraries and sequence TCR repertoires. Per donor, leukapheresis produced somewhere between about 0.9 and 9.5 billion PBMCs.

CDR1 and CDR2 (MNHEY, SVGAGI) derive from the germline V gene. V was cut back by 5 bases and J by 4 bases, leaving a gap of 17 bases between them. The cysteine opens and the phenylalanine closes a CDR3 of 15 amino acids. Here the CDR3 DNA is all that survives: 45 bases in frame from base 1. CD8 naive samples consisted of CD45RO-negative cells that were positively selected for CCR7, yielding a CD45RA+CCR7+ population without TemRA cells. Donors were healthy HIV-negative adults with no recently reported acute infections or vaccinations. Every donor was a Caucasian adult living in Nashville, Tennessee, USA. After blood collection by leukapheresis, PBMCs were isolated using Ficoll-Histopaque density gradient centrifugation and then cryopreserved in the vapor phase of liquid nitrogen. Purity and quantity of every magnetically sorted T cell population were checked by analytical flow cytometry. Each sorted fraction had its genomic DNA isolated and then quantified by UV absorbance on a Nanodrop 2000c.

Using the deep immunoSEQ assay, multiplex PCR amplified TCR CDR3 regions from genomic DNA. Extracted genomic DNA from each cell subset was spread evenly across all wells of several immunoSEQ 96-well plates, with each plate serving as a replicate. For sorted subsets, 200 to 250 ng of genomic DNA, equivalent to around 29,000 T cell genomes, went into each replicate PCR. The purified libraries were quantified using a Qubit 3.0 fluorometer, sized with a Bioanalyzer 2100, and then quantified again using the KAPA Library Quantification kit. Every immunoSEQ 96-well plate was sequenced on a dedicated single-read 150-cycle Illumina NextSeq 550 flow cell. The study's processing was this. Because the immunoSEQ output held only junctional sequences and lacked quality scores, the filtering could not match the filtering applied to full-length reads. Sequences were annotated with PyIR, a Python wrapper for IgBLAST v1.9, using IMGT germline references to assign V/J genes and CDR3. Reads with weak V/J assignments (E-value above 1e-6), missing CDR3, stop codons, out-of-frame junctions, or ambiguous translated residues were removed. V3J clonotypes were defined as sequences sharing the same inferred V gene, J gene, and CDR3 amino acid sequence. The percentage overlap between two repertoires was calculated by dividing the number of shared unique clonotypes by the size of the smaller repertoire. Repertoire richness was assessed with RTK rarefaction, the Chao1 estimator, and Recon v2.1 estimates of unobserved clonotypes. Generation probabilities for all TCRbeta clonotypes obtained by the gDNA method from a handful of donors were computed using OLGA. The immuneACCESS repertoire file appears here via TCRdb, limited to in-frame rearrangements. These files lack a portion of the clones; in checked studies, under half of the deficit traces to unresolved V genes, and the cause of the others is not known. The DNA was the basis for D and trimming; V, J and clone size are from that table. This sample comprises some 2,100,000 clones, about 93% of them detected only once. The top ten constitute about 1.8% of the sample.

Regarding this clone: The clone's antigen remains unknown. Qualities for individual bases were not recorded, and no much larger clone is one base off.

Broader findings and caveats from the paper: Compared with non-shared clonotypes, clonotypes shared by all four sorted-subset donors had higher generation probabilities. Because the study included a small number of donors, the genetic and exposure-history diversity represented was limited. When four donors were compared, the shared fraction of clonotypes was about 5.4% for naive CD4, roughly 3.3% for naive CD8, roughly 2.5% for memory CD4, and around 0.37% for memory CD8. Naive subsets generally had larger estimated clonotype richness than memory subsets did. Only blood was sampled, and tissue TCR repertoires likely differ from those in blood. Incomplete sequencing was indicated by rarefaction of sorted-subset datasets, despite the large sequencing depth. Based on pairwise subsampling, the degree of clonotype sharing among donors was expected to be affected by sequencing depth.

The chain uses TRBV6-5 and TRBJ1-1, and the D gene may be TRBD1, 6 bases matching. Material for sequencing was naive CD8+ T cells from PBMCs. Per the publication, the cell subset or site label means: CD45RA+CCR7+. This TCR derives from a man aged 18 to 30 in good health. Some clones in this sample may be carry-over from other donors' samples. The CDR3 loop reads CASSPAGGAGTEAFF. The DNA sequence is TGTGCCAGCAGTCCGGCTGGGGGGGCGGGCACTGAAGCTTTCTTT.